This T cell receptor beta chain comes out of a study of T cell repertoires in ileal Crohn's disease. As for the study in general: About half of patients got postoperative therapy: around 10 thiopurines, about 20 anti-TNF. Study outcomes and limitations: Clonal expansions were more frequent in active smokers than non-smokers at surgery. Sorted CD8 T cells held more high-frequency clones than CD4. Every patient over 26.8% clonality showed endoscopic recurrence.

The CDR3 contains 14 residues. V lost 3 bases, J lost 12 bases, and 21 bases lay in between. CDR1 and CDR2 (germline): SGHRS, YFSETQ. The repertoire was sequenced with immunoSEQ multiplex PCR; TCRdb's copy has only in-frame clones and lacks some. The sample lists approximately 12,000 clones, just over 75% occurring once. Worth noting for this clone: Its matching antigen is unknown.

This TCR was sampled from an adult with Crohn's disease. Sequencing used ileal tissue. The chain recombines TRBV5-1 with TRBJ1-2; D not resolved. The CDR3 DNA follows: TGCGCCAGCAGCTCAAACGCTGGTGGCGGAGCACACACCTTC. Its protein is CASSSNAGGGAHTF.